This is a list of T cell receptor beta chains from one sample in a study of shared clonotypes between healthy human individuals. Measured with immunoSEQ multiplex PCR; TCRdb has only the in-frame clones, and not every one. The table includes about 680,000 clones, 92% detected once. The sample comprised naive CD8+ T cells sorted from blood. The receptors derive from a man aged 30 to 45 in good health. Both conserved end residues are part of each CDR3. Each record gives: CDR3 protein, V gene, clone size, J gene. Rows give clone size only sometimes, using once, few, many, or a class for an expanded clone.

cdr3_aa: CASSIWEEEKLFF
v_call: TRBV19
clone_size: NA
j_call: TRBJ1-4

cdr3_aa: CASSFAGGSSYNEQFF
v_call: TRBV7-8
clone_size: once
j_call: TRBJ2-1

cdr3_aa: CASSAIPGLAVNNEQFF
v_call: TRBV13
clone_size: NA
j_call: TRBJ2-1

cdr3_aa: CASSQDGLGSADTQYF
v_call: TRBV14
clone_size: NA
j_call: TRBJ2-3

cdr3_aa: CASRYRGGLAGPYNEQFF
v_call: TRBV11-2
clone_size: NA
j_call: TRBJ2-1

cdr3_aa: CASSLGQGIPGELFF
v_call: TRBV27
clone_size: NA
j_call: TRBJ2-2

cdr3_aa: CSVVGLAGVIDTQYF
v_call: TRBV29-1
clone_size: NA
j_call: TRBJ2-3

cdr3_aa: CASSSGTGSEQYF
v_call: TRBV27
clone_size: NA
j_call: TRBJ2-7

cdr3_aa: CASNPDRNQETQYF
v_call: TRBV7-2
clone_size: NA
j_call: TRBJ2-5

cdr3_aa: CASSLVGLHNEQFF
v_call: TRBV5-1
clone_size: NA
j_call: TRBJ2-1

cdr3_aa: CASSLTSGSSSGANVLTF
v_call: TRBV27
clone_size: NA
j_call: TRBJ2-6

cdr3_aa: CASSLESWNIQYF
v_call: TRBV11-2
clone_size: NA
j_call: TRBJ2-4

cdr3_aa: CASTPGLEDNEQFF
v_call: TRBV6-5
clone_size: NA
j_call: TRBJ2-1

cdr3_aa: CASSPEHSGELFF
v_call: TRBV5-5
clone_size: many
j_call: TRBJ2-2

cdr3_aa: CASSLAGGFEQFF
v_call: TRBV28
clone_size: NA
j_call: TRBJ2-1

cdr3_aa: CASSLDPLAGGATNEKLFF
v_call: TRBV11-2
clone_size: NA
j_call: TRBJ1-4

cdr3_aa: CASSIGTGGRLLNQPQHF
v_call: TRBV19
clone_size: NA
j_call: TRBJ1-5

cdr3_aa: CASSPLTGELFF
v_call: TRBV11-2
clone_size: NA
j_call: TRBJ2-2

cdr3_aa: CASSYTRSYEQYF
v_call: TRBV28
clone_size: NA
j_call: TRBJ2-7

cdr3_aa: CASMGDSKIYGYTF
v_call: TRBV2
clone_size: NA
j_call: TRBJ1-2

cdr3_aa: CASSQDWSSGRLRNIQYF
v_call: TRBV4-1
clone_size: NA
j_call: TRBJ2-4

cdr3_aa: CASSWISGANVLTF
v_call: TRBV28
clone_size: NA
j_call: TRBJ2-6

cdr3_aa: CASSAGLAATDTQYF
v_call: TRBV9
clone_size: NA
j_call: TRBJ2-3

cdr3_aa: CASSATLGEEDTDTQYF
v_call: TRBV7-9
clone_size: NA
j_call: TRBJ2-3

cdr3_aa: CASSLSRGGYGYTF
v_call: TRBV27
clone_size: NA
j_call: TRBJ1-2

cdr3_aa: CASLETNANTGELFF
v_call: TRBV10-2
clone_size: NA
j_call: TRBJ2-2

cdr3_aa: CASSPPSGTAFF
v_call: TRBV18
clone_size: NA
j_call: TRBJ2-3

cdr3_aa: CASSYGVTGSPYEQYF
v_call: TRBV6-5
clone_size: NA
j_call: TRBJ2-7

cdr3_aa: CASSQGETSGRGDNEQFF
v_call: TRBV9
clone_size: once
j_call: TRBJ2-1

cdr3_aa: CASSLDALAGYNEQFF
v_call: TRBV11-3
clone_size: NA
j_call: TRBJ2-1

cdr3_aa: CASSFPGANEQFF
v_call: TRBV7-3
clone_size: NA
j_call: TRBJ2-1

cdr3_aa: CASSQEGVTSFNEQFF
v_call: TRBV4-1
clone_size: NA
j_call: TRBJ2-1

cdr3_aa: CARSWAVREGLDEQFF
v_call: TRBV5-3
clone_size: NA
j_call: TRBJ2-1

cdr3_aa: CAWSTIFSGELFF
v_call: TRBV30
clone_size: NA
j_call: TRBJ2-2

cdr3_aa: CASSLKSGLAYEQYF
v_call: TRBV5-4
clone_size: NA
j_call: TRBJ2-7

cdr3_aa: CASSSESPLAGGQETQYF
v_call: TRBV27
clone_size: NA
j_call: TRBJ2-5

cdr3_aa: CASSTPSGSFYEQYF
v_call: TRBV19
clone_size: NA
j_call: TRBJ2-7

cdr3_aa: CASSQWGASAYEQYF
v_call: TRBV5-6
clone_size: NA
j_call: TRBJ2-7

cdr3_aa: CASSPRTLNTEAFF
v_call: TRBV7-9
clone_size: NA
j_call: TRBJ1-1

cdr3_aa: CASSSGGYNEQFF
v_call: TRBV27
clone_size: NA
j_call: TRBJ2-1

cdr3_aa: CASSLEGITNEKLFF
v_call: TRBV5-1
clone_size: NA
j_call: TRBJ1-4

cdr3_aa: CASSQESRVLADTQYF
v_call: TRBV4-1
clone_size: NA
j_call: TRBJ2-3

cdr3_aa: CATSGREYNEQFF
v_call: TRBV15
clone_size: NA
j_call: TRBJ2-1

cdr3_aa: CASSQEGPESSYNEQFF
v_call: TRBV14
clone_size: NA
j_call: TRBJ2-1

cdr3_aa: CASSSPQRGADTQYF
v_call: TRBV27
clone_size: NA
j_call: TRBJ2-3

cdr3_aa: CASSTLSPNTEAFF
v_call: TRBV19
clone_size: NA
j_call: TRBJ1-1

cdr3_aa: CASSPIVTGIWSEKLFF
v_call: TRBV4-1
clone_size: NA
j_call: TRBJ1-4

cdr3_aa: CASSQTGGRTEAFF
v_call: TRBV4-3
clone_size: NA
j_call: TRBJ1-1

cdr3_aa: CASSLNRGRENEQYF
v_call: TRBV7-2
clone_size: NA
j_call: TRBJ2-7

cdr3_aa: CARTYLGPTRGEKLFF
v_call: TRBV4-3
clone_size: NA
j_call: TRBJ1-4

cdr3_aa: CASSDGGSRSTDTQYF
v_call: TRBV25-1
clone_size: NA
j_call: TRBJ2-3

cdr3_aa: CASSLFGQGTEAFF
v_call: TRBV7-2
clone_size: NA
j_call: TRBJ1-1

cdr3_aa: CASTNGDRANYGYTF
v_call: TRBV7-9
clone_size: NA
j_call: TRBJ1-2

cdr3_aa: CASSLRIREEGEKLFF
v_call: TRBV7-8
clone_size: NA
j_call: TRBJ1-4